Following are 16 T cell receptor beta chains from one sample sequenced in a study of somatic mutations in cytotoxic T cells in rheumatoid arthritis. The assay was immunoSEQ multiplex PCR, and TCRdb's table has in-frame clones only and misses some. This table holds around 20,000 clones, less than 85% found once. Material: CD8+ T cells sorted from blood. The receptor source for this set is a woman aged 55-70 years in good health.

This clone has just a few counts. CDR3 protein: CSASVSYEQYF. Written as DNA, the CDR3 is TGCAGTGCATCAGTCTCCTACGAGCAGTACTTC. The chain joins TRBV20-1 to TRBJ2-7; no clear D gene. The CDR3 spans 11 residues. Looked up from germline, CDR1 is DFQATT and CDR2 is SNEGSKA (reference sequence). The germline V and J ends were trimmed by 6 bases and 0 bases, with 6 bases remaining between them.

This chain connects TRBV4-2 to TRBJ2-1; the D gene is possibly TRBD1 (6 bases). Germline V gene lookup returns CDR1 LGHNA and CDR2 YNFKEQ. The CDR3 totals 19 residues. V shed 0 bases and J shed 4 bases, with 22 bases lying between them. CDR3 sequence (DNA): TGTGCCAGCAGCCAAGATGGGGCGTTCCACAGGGATTCGTACAATGAGCAGTTCTTC. Translating it yields CASSQDGAFHRDSYNEQFF.

This clone was observed a handful of times. This sequence joins TRBV7-9 and TRBJ1-2; 11 bases align to TRBD1. The CDR3 loop spans 15 amino acids. The J segment lost 6 bases and the V segment lost 7 bases, leaving 10 bases of the junction unmatched. From germline, CDR1 is SEHNR and CDR2 FQNEAQ (reference sequence). The CDR3 nucleotides read TGTGCCAGCATCTACTACCCGGACAGGGGGCATGGCTACACCTTC. It specifies CASIYYPDRGHGYTF.

V is TRBV27 and J is TRBJ1-2; D ambiguous. This CDR3 has 14 amino acids. The V end was cut by 2 bases, the J end by 4 bases, with 11 bases between. Per germline, CDR1 MNHEY and CDR2 SMNVEV (reference sequence). The DNA of the CDR3 is TGTGCCAGCAGTTTAGGGCCCAGATCCTATGGCTACACCTTC. This encodes CASSLGPRSYGYTF.

The V call is TRBV25-1, the J call TRBJ1-2; tentatively, D is TRBD1 (6 bases). In germline, CDR1 is MGHDK, CDR2 SYGVNS. CDR3 length equals 13 residues. V was clipped by 8 bases and J by 6 bases, with 16 bases between them. The CDR3 is CASGGGQTHGYTF. The CDR3 DNA follows: TGTGCCAGCGGTGGGGGACAAACCCATGGCTACACCTTC.

This sequence joins TRBV7-9 and TRBJ2-2; a possible D gene is TRBD2 (5 bases). CDR1 is SEHNR, CDR2 FQNEAQ, per germline (reference sequence). This CDR3 is 13 amino acids long. V was shortened by 2 bases and J by 5 bases, with 6 bases between the two germline ends. The chain's CDR3 is CASSLTGTGELFF. DNA for the CDR3: TGTGCCAGCAGCTTAACGGGAACCGGGGAGCTGTTTTTT.

This clone occurred once. DNA for the CDR3: TGTGCCAGCAGCGCCTCTGAGGGTACAGATACGCAGTATTTT. It translates to CASSASEGTDTQYF. This rearrangement joins TRBV7-6 to TRBJ2-3; possible D gene TRBD2, 5 bases. The V end was cut by 5 bases, the J end by 3 bases, with 12 bases between. The CDR3 has 14 residues. Per the germline V gene, CDR1 is SGHVS and CDR2 is FNYEAQ.

The genes are TRBV4-1 and TRBJ1-2; possible D gene TRBD1, 5 bases. Germline CDR1 is MGHRA and CDR2 is YSYEKL. This CDR3 contains 14 residues. V lost 0 bases and J 4 bases, leaving 9 bases between the germline ends. CDR3: CASSQDKGIYGYTF. DNA for the CDR3: TGCGCCAGCAGCCAAGATAAGGGGATCTATGGCTACACCTTC.

CDR3 sequence reads: CASSLGGVEQYF. The DNA for the CDR3 is TGCGCCAGCAGCTTGGGCGGCGTCGAGCAGTACTTC. The chain combines TRBV5-1 with TRBJ2-7; D remains ambiguous. The CDR3 has 12 residues. Germline assignment: CDR1 SGHRS and CDR2 YFSETQ. V was shortened by 0 bases and J by 6 bases, with 7 bases between the two germline ends.

V gene TRBV5-4 combines with J gene TRBJ2-7; a weak D match, TRBD2 (6 bases). Trimming removed 1 base at V and 0 bases at J, with 11 bases between. Per the germline V gene, CDR1 is SGHNT and CDR2 is YYREEE (reference sequence). The CDR3 is made up of 15 amino acids. The CDR3 loop is CASSLIGGTSYEQYF. Written as DNA, the CDR3 is TGTGCCAGCAGCTTGATCGGCGGGACCTCCTACGAGCAGTACTTC.

This rearrangement joins TRBV27 to TRBJ2-7, with D uncertain. CDR3 length: 13 residues. The ends were cut back, 2 bases at V and 2 bases at J, with 7 bases in the middle. Germline assignment: CDR1 MNHEY and CDR2 SMNVEV (reference sequence). The CDR3 sequence is CASSLRVTYEQYF. CDR3 DNA sequence: TGTGCCAGCAGTTTACGGGTAACCTACGAGCAGTACTTC.

DNA for the CDR3: TGTGCCAGCAGCTCCCCAGTAGCGGGAGTAGGTAATGAGCAGTTCTTC. This translates into CASSSPVAGVGNEQFF. V gene TRBV11-2 combines with J gene TRBJ2-1, with TRBD2 matching 9 bases. CDR1 SGHAT and CDR2 FQNNGV come from the germline V gene. V lost 4 bases to trimming and J lost 7 bases; unmatched junction nucleotides: 11. CDR3 length equals 16 residues.

This sequence joins TRBV6-1 and TRBJ2-2; no reliable D call. Germline V gene data show CDR1 as MNHNS and CDR2 as SASEGT. V dropped 9 bases and J dropped 5 bases, with 10 bases sitting between them. The CDR3 runs 12 residues. The CDR3 loop is CASIDLTGELFF. The CDR3, as DNA: TGTGCCAGTATCGACTTGACCGGGGAGCTGTTTTTT.

The rearrangement links TRBV19 to TRBJ2-5; D possibly corresponds to TRBD2 (6 bases). The V end lost 5 bases, the J end lost 1 base, and 8 bases lay between the germline ends. Germline lookup yields CDR1 LNHDA and CDR2 SQIVND (reference sequence). The CDR3 contains 13 residues. CDR3 region: CASSSGGQETQYF. CDR3 DNA: TGTGCCAGTAGTTCCGGGGGCCAAGAGACCCAGTACTTC. Supplemented by reference TRBV19 and TRBJ2-5, the full variable domain reads DGGITQSPKYLFRKEGQNVTLSCEQNLNHDAMYWYRQDPGQGLRLIYYSQIVNDFQKGDIAEGYSVSREKKESFPLTVTSAQKNPTAFYLCASSSGGQETQYFGPGTRLLVL.

This clone was seen only a few times. This sequence joins TRBV19 and TRBJ1-6; no reliable D call. V gave up 4 bases and J gave up 8 bases, with 9 bases separating them. This CDR3 is 13 amino acids long. CDR1 is LNHDA and CDR2 is SQIVND in the germline V gene (reference sequence). The CDR3 spells CASSNQIYSPLHF. CDR3 DNA: TGTGCCAGTAGTAACCAGATCTATTCACCCCTCCACTTT.

The chain is built from TRBV5-5 and TRBJ2-5; TRBD1 matches at 10 bases. The ends lost 7 bases at V and 2 bases at J; junction bases unmatched: 5. There are 14 residues in the CDR3. CDR1 and CDR2 from the germline V gene are SGHKS and YYEKEE (reference sequence). CDR3 sequence: CASRQGARQETQYF. The CDR3, as DNA: TGTGCCAGCCGACAGGGGGCCAGGCAAGAGACCCAGTACTTC. The full variable domain, with the rest looked up from reference TRBV5-5 and TRBJ2-5, is DAGVTQSPTHLIKTRGQQVTLRCSPISGHKSVSWYQQVLGQGPQFIFQYYEKEERGRGNFPDRFSARQFPNYSSELNVNALLLGDSALYLCASRQGARQETQYFGPGTRLLVL.